The 16 T cell receptor beta chains reported below all come from one sample, sequenced in a study of T cell responses to AZD1222 COVID-19 vaccine. The data were produced by immunoSEQ multiplex PCR, yet TCRdb's version contains in-frame clones alone and is incomplete. The sample has approximately 150,000 clones, roughly nine tenths seen once; the top ten hold approximately 1.8%. The input for sequencing was peripheral blood, taken 28 days after the second AZD1222 dose. These receptors all come from an adult who received the AZD1222 COVID-19 vaccine.

V is TRBV6-2 or TRBV6-3 and J is TRBJ2-7; perhaps TRBD1 as D (6 bases). The CDR3 contains 14 residues. Germline V gene sequence: CDR1 MNHEY, CDR2 SVGEGT. The V and J ends lost 5 bases and 0 bases respectively, with 11 bases between them. The CDR3 protein is CASSRTASSYEQYF. Here the CDR3 DNA reads TGTGCCAGCAGTAGGACAGCTAGCTCCTACGAGCAGTACTTC.

The rearrangement joins TRBV30 to TRBJ1-6; D unclear. V lost 4 bases, J lost 3 bases, and 7 bases lay in between. Germline CDR1 GTSNPN, CDR2 SVGIG (reference sequence). This CDR3 has 13 amino acids. CDR3 sequence: CAWKQSYNSPLHF. In nucleotides, the CDR3 is TGTGCCTGGAAACAGAGCTATAATTCACCCCTCCACTTT.

For the CDR3, the DNA is TGTGCCAGCAGCGGGGGAACAGATACGCAGTATTTT. Its protein is CASSGGTDTQYF. The rearrangement uses TRBV7-3 and TRBJ2-3, with D perhaps assigned TRBD1 or TRBD2 (5 bases each). Per the germline V gene, CDR1 is SGHTA and CDR2 is FQGTGA. CDR3 length equals 12 residues. Trimming stripped 5 bases from V and 3 bases from J, with 6 bases between.

A note on this clone: Additional DNA sequences in this sample encode the identical CDR3. The chain joins TRBV5-4 to TRBJ2-6; D ambiguous. Germline V gene data show CDR1 as SGHNT and CDR2 as YYREEE (reference sequence). The V gene lost 1 base and the J gene lost 1 base, with 3 bases spanning the gap. The CDR3 runs 14 residues. The CDR3 nucleotides read TGTGCCAGCAGCTTGAGGTCTGGGGCCAACGTCCTGACTTTC. It codes for CASSLRSGANVLTF.

The chain couples TRBV30 to TRBJ1-4; D call uncertain. V lost 3 bases and J 1 base, leaving 12 bases between the germline ends. Germline CDR1 is GTSNPN and CDR2 is SVGIG (reference sequence). CDR3 length equals 15 residues. As DNA, the CDR3 is TGTGCCTGGAGCCGGGGTGGAGTAACTAATGAAAAACTGTTTTTT. Translating gives CAWSRGGVTNEKLFF.

The chain employs TRBV29-1 and TRBJ1-2; D unresolved. There are 10 residues in the CDR3. From germline, CDR1 is SQVTM and CDR2 ANQGSEA. V was trimmed by 4 bases and J by 6 bases, leaving 6 bases between them. The CDR3 protein is CSVVGDGYTF. In nucleotides, the CDR3 is TGCAGCGTTGTGGGCGATGGCTACACCTTC.

The V gene is TRBV28, the J gene TRBJ1-5; 12 nucleotides agree with TRBD1. Germline assignment: CDR1 MDHEN and CDR2 SYDVKM. This CDR3 is 17 amino acids long. Germline trimming cut 3 bases from V and 6 bases from J; bases unmatched to any gene: 9. CDR3 amino acids: CASSFIVGTGGGQPQHF. Here the CDR3 DNA reads TGTGCCAGCAGTTTTATCGTAGGGACAGGGGGCGGTCAGCCCCAGCATTTT.

The gene calls are TRBV11-3 and TRBJ2-2; possibly TRBD2 for D (5 bases). The V end lost 7 bases, the J end lost 6 bases, and 12 bases lay between the germline ends. This CDR3 contains 13 residues. The germline V gene has CDR1 SGHNT and CDR2 YENEEA. The CDR3 sequence is CASNDGDSGELFF. In nucleotides, the CDR3 is TGTGCCAGCAACGACGGGGATTCCGGGGAGCTGTTTTTT.

The V and J genes are TRBV19 and TRBJ1-4, with 10 bases that match TRBD1. Germline CDR1 reads LNHDA; CDR2 reads SQIVND (reference sequence). CDR3 length: 13 amino acids. V lost 11 bases to trimming and J lost 7 bases; unmatched junction nucleotides: 7. The CDR3 DNA sequence: TGTGCCGTCCAGACAGGGGGCGGTGAAAAACTGTTTTTT. Encoded protein: CAVQTGGGEKLFF.

The chain is built from TRBV7-9 and TRBJ1-6; 7 positions match TRBD1. V dropped 5 bases and J dropped 7; count of bases not matched to a gene: 5. This CDR3 contains 14 residues. CDR1 SEHNR and CDR2 FQNEAQ come from the germline V gene (reference sequence). CDR3 DNA: TGTGCCAGCAGCCCGGGACAGACCAATTCACCCCTCCACTTT. Its protein is CASSPGQTNSPLHF.

The chain couples TRBV5-5 to TRBJ2-3; maybe TRBD1 (6 bases). V lost 0 bases and J 1 base, leaving 9 bases between the germline ends. The germline CDR1 and CDR2 sequences are SGHKS and YYEKEE (reference sequence). The CDR3 runs to 15 residues. CDR3 nucleotide sequence: TGTGCCAGCAGCTTGGAAGACAGGCGCACAGATACGCAGTATTTT. This gives the protein CASSLEDRRTDTQYF.

This sequence joins TRBV5-1 and TRBJ2-7; 13 nucleotides match TRBD2. With 1 base clipped from V and 3 bases from J, the junction kept 19 bases outside the gene matches. Looked up from germline, CDR1 is SGHRS and CDR2 is YFSETQ. The CDR3 is 21 residues long. For the CDR3, the DNA is TGCGCCAGCAGCTTGCTAGTTGGGGGACTAGCGGGACCTGTTAACTACTACGAGCAGTACTTC. Amino acids: CASSLLVGGLAGPVNYYEQYF. Full variable domain (missing parts from reference TRBV5-1 and TRBJ2-7): KAGVTQTPRYLIKTRGQQVTLSCSPISGHRSVSWYQQTPGQGLQFLFEYFSETQRNKGNFPGRFSGRQFSNSRSEMNVSTLELGDSALYLCASSLLVGGLAGPVNYYEQYFGPGTRLTVT.

J is TRBJ2-3 and V is TRBV2; D might be TRBD2 (5 bases). Germline V gene lookup returns CDR1 SNHLY and CDR2 FYNNEI. V was trimmed by 0 bases and J by 11 bases, leaving 6 bases between them. The CDR3 contains 11 residues. Here the CDR3 reads CASSEAAGQYF. The CDR3 coding sequence is TGTGCCAGCAGTGAAGCGGCGGGGCAGTATTTT. The full variable domain, with the rest looked up from reference TRBV2 and TRBJ2-3, is EPEVTQTPSHQVTQMGQEVILRCVPISNHLYFYWYRQILGQKVEFLVSFYNNEISEKSEIFDDQFSVERPDGSNFTLKIRSTKLEDSAMYFCASSEAAGQYFGPGTRLTVL.

This clone was recorded a few times. V usage is TRBV7-9 and J usage is TRBJ2-7; a weak D match, TRBD1 (6 bases). CDR3 size: 14 residues. In germline, CDR1 is SEHNR, CDR2 FQNEAQ (reference sequence). Between the trimmed V and J ends, which lost 6 bases and 2 bases, there was a span of 14 bases. In DNA, the CDR3 is TGTGCCAGCAGGCCAGCGACAGGAACCTACGAGCAGTACTTC. This encodes CASRPATGTYEQYF.

The chain joins TRBV3-1 (or the pseudogene TRBV3-2) to TRBJ1-1; 10 bases agree with TRBD1. V dropped 1 base and J dropped 4; count of bases not matched to a gene: 9. Germline CDR1 reads LGHDT; CDR2 reads YNNKEL (reference sequence). This CDR3 is built from 17 residues. CDR3 amino acids: CASSQGRTGGVGTEAFF. CDR3 DNA sequence: TGTGCCAGCAGCCAAGGGAGGACAGGGGGGGTTGGCACTGAAGCTTTCTTT.

The CDR3 DNA sequence: TGTGCCAGAAGCTTCCTTCGGAAGGCAAGCTCCTACGAGCAGTACGTC. It encodes CARSFLRKASSYEQYV. V is TRBV5-3 and J is TRBJ2-7; no definite D call. TRBV5-3 is marked as an open reading frame, function uncertain. V gave up 2 bases and J gave up 0 bases, with 15 bases separating them. The CDR3 extends over 16 amino acids.